This entry lists 13 T cell receptor beta chains sequenced from one sample in a study of shared clonotypes between healthy human individuals. Naivety among CD8 cells was defined by CD45RO negativity and positive CCR7 selection, thereby excluding terminally differentiated effector memory CD45RA+ cells. Data came from immunoSEQ multiplex PCR; TCRdb stores just in-frame clones and leaves some out. In the table there are about 2.1 million clones, 85% to 95% of which are singletons. Input material: naive CD8+ T cells from PBMCs. These receptor sequences come from a man aged 18 to 35 in good health. Some clones in this sample may be carry-over from other donors' samples.

The chain joins TRBV6-1 to TRBJ2-3, with D perhaps matching TRBD1 (5 bases). The V gene's germline CDR1 is MNHNS and CDR2 SASEGT. The ends were cut back, 0 bases at V and 1 base at J, with 11 bases in the middle. This CDR3 spans 16 amino acids. The CDR3 sequence is CASSEARRVRTDTQYF. DNA of the CDR3: TGTGCCAGCAGTGAAGCGCGCAGGGTCCGCACAGATACGCAGTATTTT.

This chain connects TRBV5-1 to TRBJ2-5; 7 positions match TRBD1. With V trimmed by 4 bases and J by 5 bases, 11 bases remained unmatched. The CDR3 totals 15 residues. Germline V gene lookup returns CDR1 SGHRS and CDR2 YFSETQ. The CDR3: CASSGGQSTQETQYF. CDR3 DNA sequence: TGCGCCAGCAGCGGGGGACAGTCAACCCAGGAGACCCAGTACTTC.

V gene TRBV28 combines with J gene TRBJ2-7; unclear D gene. The V gene's germline CDR1 is MDHEN and CDR2 SYDVKM. V lost 3 bases to trimming and J lost 0 bases, with 15 bases between them. The CDR3 loop spans 16 amino acids. This CDR3 reads CASSFRFDTISYEQYF. Here the CDR3 DNA reads TGTGCCAGCAGTTTCCGGTTCGACACGATCTCCTACGAGCAGTACTTC.

This chain connects TRBV9 to TRBJ2-7, with a tentative D call TRBD1 (6 bases). The germline V gene has CDR1 SGDLS and CDR2 YYNGEE. There are 15 residues in the CDR3. Trimming removed 2 bases from V and 5 bases from J, with 17 bases in between. Here the CDR3 reads CASSVTGSTHNEQYF. The CDR3 region has the DNA TGTGCCAGCAGCGTCACAGGGTCGACTCATAACGAGCAGTACTTC.

The genes are TRBV5-5 and TRBJ1-5; D ambiguous. V dropped 0 bases and J dropped 1 base, with 5 bases sitting between them. Germline CDR1 and CDR2: SGHKS and YYEKEE (reference sequence). This CDR3 has 14 residues. CDR3 residues: CASSLVGSNQPQHF. For the CDR3, the DNA is TGTGCCAGCAGCTTGGTGGGGAGCAATCAGCCCCAGCATTTT.

The V gene is TRBV7-9, the J gene TRBJ2-7, with D uncertain. This CDR3 contains 15 residues. Germline values: CDR1 SEHNR, CDR2 FQNEAQ (reference sequence). V dropped 5 bases and J dropped 2 bases, with 16 bases sitting between them. The DNA of the CDR3 is TGTGCCAGCAGCCCGCAGGAAAGGGTCCCCTACGAGCAGTACTTC. Its translation: CASSPQERVPYEQYF.

The V call is TRBV10-3, the J call TRBJ1-1, with 8 bases matching TRBD1. The CDR3 totals 14 residues. V shed 4 bases and J 3 bases; nucleotides not matched to a gene: 4. CDR1 is ENHRY, CDR2 SYGVKD, per germline. The CDR3: CAISARGRDTEAFF. Written as DNA, the CDR3 is TGTGCCATCAGTGCCAGGGGGCGGGACACTGAAGCTTTCTTT.

Remarks on this clone: It may be a read error: a sequence one base away is much more abundant. This rearrangement joins TRBV27 to TRBJ2-1, with D tentatively TRBD2 (6 bases). CDR3 length: 12 residues. The V end was cut by 4 bases, the J end by 7 bases, with 8 bases between. Germline assignment: CDR1 MNHEY and CDR2 SMNVEV (reference sequence). The CDR3 protein is CASSYAGNEQFF. The DNA for the CDR3 is TGTGCCAGCAGTTACGCGGGAAATGAGCAGTTCTTC.

The V call is TRBV19, the J call TRBJ2-7; 10 bases map to TRBD2. The CDR3 covers 15 residues. Per germline, CDR1 LNHDA and CDR2 SQIVND (reference sequence). The ends lost 5 bases at V and 0 bases at J; junction bases unmatched: 4. CDR3 sequence reads: CASSVLAGPSYEQYF. DNA of the CDR3: TGTGCCAGTAGTGTACTAGCGGGACCCTCCTACGAGCAGTACTTC. Using reference TRBV19 and TRBJ2-7 for the parts outside the CDR3, the full variable domain is DGGITQSPKYLFRKEGQNVTLSCEQNLNHDAMYWYRQDPGQGLRLIYYSQIVNDFQKGDIAEGYSVSREKKESFPLTVTSAQKNPTAFYLCASSVLAGPSYEQYFGPGTRLTVT.

This clone was detected only a few times. The CDR3 here is CASTAPSSREAFF. Here the CDR3 DNA reads TGTGCCAGTACCGCCCCGTCTTCCCGTGAAGCTTTCTTT. This chain joins TRBV19 and TRBJ1-1, with D hard to call. V lost 7 bases to trimming and J lost 7 bases, with 16 bases between them. This CDR3 is built from 13 residues. In germline, CDR1 is LNHDA, CDR2 SQIVND (reference sequence). The variable domain in full, completed from reference TRBV19 and TRBJ1-1, reads DGGITQSPKYLFRKEGQNVTLSCEQNLNHDAMYWYRQDPGQGLRLIYYSQIVNDFQKGDIAEGYSVSREKKESFPLTVTSAQKNPTAFYLCASTAPSSREAFFGQGTRLTVV.

V and J are TRBV7-2 and TRBJ2-6; a possible D gene is TRBD2 (6 bases). The germline CDR1 and CDR2 sequences are SGHTA and FQGNSA. V gave up 5 bases and J gave up 3 bases, with 11 bases separating them. The CDR3 spans 15 residues. CDR3 protein: CASSPRRGGANVLTF. The CDR3 bases are TGTGCCAGCAGCCCACGGCGGGGTGGGGCCAACGTCCTGACTTTC.

This clone was detected once. The V call is TRBV29-1, the J call TRBJ1-2; the D gene is possibly TRBD1 (5 bases). The V end was cut by 4 bases, the J end by 0 bases, with 15 bases between. Germline lookup yields CDR1 SQVTM and CDR2 ANQGSEA. The length of the CDR3 is 15 residues. DNA of the CDR3: TGCAGCGTTGGTGGGGCAGGTTTAGCTAACTATGGCTACACCTTC. Translating gives CSVGGAGLANYGYTF. Drawing the rest from reference TRBV29-1 and TRBJ1-2, the complete variable domain is SAVISQKPSRDICQRGTSLTIQCQVDSQVTMMFWYRQQPGQSLTLIATANQGSEATYESGFVIDKFPISRPNLTFSTLTVSNMSPEDSSIYLCSVGGAGLANYGYTFGSGTRLTVV.

V gene TRBV2 combines with J gene TRBJ1-4, with D tentatively TRBD1 (6 bases). Germline loops: CDR1 SNHLY, CDR2 FYNNEI. The CDR3 sequence is 15 residues long. V lost 8 bases to trimming and J lost 7 bases, with 20 bases between them. DNA of the CDR3: TGTGCCAGCCAAAAGATACTGGGGGCGGGTGAAAAACTGTTTTTT. Protein: CASQKILGAGEKLFF.